This TCR beta chain was captured by sequencing in a study of identical twins. After template switching added a universal primer site, the resulting cDNA carried unique molecular identifiers. TCRdb reprocessed the 5' RACE reads via MiXCR and lists one record per CDR3 protein. The sample lists 460,000 or so distinct CDR3 sequences, approximately 15% occurring once. The CDR3 has 14 residues. The V gene's germline CDR1 is SGHRS and CDR2 YFSETQ. V dropped 4 bases and J dropped 6; count of bases not matched to a gene: 8. Healthy Caucasians provided all donations. Another study also made use of these data, one on yellow fever vaccine responses in identical twins. Turning to that study: Vaccine-induced T cell responses in twins were reportedly observed to appear partly convergent, partly personalized.

This TCR was sampled from a woman aged 18 to 35 in good health. Sequencing was carried out using CD4+ T cells sorted from blood. The chain links TRBV5-1 to TRBJ2-7, with TRBD1 identical over 9 bases. The CDR3 sequence: CASSPEGTGSEQYF. The CDR3, as DNA: TGCGCCAGCAGCCCGGAGGGGACAGGGAGCGAGCAGTACTTC.